This T cell receptor beta chain was found in a study of cytomegalovirus exposure and HLA in healthy donors. Study as a whole: As an earlier analysis found, around 190 million T cells yielded some 120 million unique TCR beta sequences.

Study results and limitations: A link between a missense DCLRE1C variant and TCR beta V- and J-gene trimming emerged from a later analysis. Available immune exposure information was restricted to CMV serostatus only.

The PCR was carried out with 60 Vbeta primers and 13 Jbeta primers. Data came from immunoSEQ multiplex PCR; TCRdb stores just in-frame clones and leaves some out. The sample has under 150,000 clones, 72% seen once; the top ten hold roughly 4%. The CDR3 extends over 19 amino acids. The germline gives CDR1 SNHLY, CDR2 FYNNEI. Trimming removed 4 bases from V and 5 bases from J; junction bases left unmatched: 17. On this clone itself: The antigen remains undetermined.

The sequencing sample was made of PBMCs. The source of this sequence is a man aged 50 to 60 in good health and CMV-seropositive. This chain joins TRBV2 and TRBJ1-1, with TRBD1 matching over 12 bases. This CDR3 reads CASSGNRDRGRLASTEAFF. Here the CDR3 DNA reads TGTGCCAGCAGTGGGAACCGGGACAGGGGGCGTCTTGCAAGTACTGAAGCTTTCTTT.